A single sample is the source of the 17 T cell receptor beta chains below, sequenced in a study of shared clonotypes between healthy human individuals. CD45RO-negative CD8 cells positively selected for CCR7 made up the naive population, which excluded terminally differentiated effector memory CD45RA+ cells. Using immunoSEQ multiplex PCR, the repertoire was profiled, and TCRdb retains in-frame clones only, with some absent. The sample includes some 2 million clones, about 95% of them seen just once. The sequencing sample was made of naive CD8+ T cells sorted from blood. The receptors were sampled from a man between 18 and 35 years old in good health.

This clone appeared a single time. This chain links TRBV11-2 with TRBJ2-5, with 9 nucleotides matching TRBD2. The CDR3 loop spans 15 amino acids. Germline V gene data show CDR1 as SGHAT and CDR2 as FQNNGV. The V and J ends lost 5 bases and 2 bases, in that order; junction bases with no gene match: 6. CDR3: CASSPVAGEQETQYF. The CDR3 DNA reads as TGTGCCAGCAGCCCTGTAGCGGGGGAACAAGAGACCCAGTACTTC.

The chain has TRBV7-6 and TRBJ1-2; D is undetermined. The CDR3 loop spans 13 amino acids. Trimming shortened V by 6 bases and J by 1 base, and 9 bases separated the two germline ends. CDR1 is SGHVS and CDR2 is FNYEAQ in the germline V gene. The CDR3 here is CASRFENNYGYTF. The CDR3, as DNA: TGTGCCAGCAGGTTTGAAAATAACTATGGCTACACCTTC.

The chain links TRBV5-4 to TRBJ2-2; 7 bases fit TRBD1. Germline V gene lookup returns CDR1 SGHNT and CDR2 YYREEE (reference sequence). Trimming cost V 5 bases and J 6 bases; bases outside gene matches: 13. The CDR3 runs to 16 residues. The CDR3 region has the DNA TGTGCCAGCAGTCCGCCCCCTGGGCAGGGGGCCGGGGAGCTGTTTTTT. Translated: CASSPPPGQGAGELFF.

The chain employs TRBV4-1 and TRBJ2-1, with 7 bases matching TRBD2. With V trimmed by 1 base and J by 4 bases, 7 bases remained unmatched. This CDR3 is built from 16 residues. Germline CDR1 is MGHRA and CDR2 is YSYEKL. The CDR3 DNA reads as TGCGCCAGCAGCCAAGTGGCGGGAGCCCCATACAATGAGCAGTTCTTC. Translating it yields CASSQVAGAPYNEQFF.

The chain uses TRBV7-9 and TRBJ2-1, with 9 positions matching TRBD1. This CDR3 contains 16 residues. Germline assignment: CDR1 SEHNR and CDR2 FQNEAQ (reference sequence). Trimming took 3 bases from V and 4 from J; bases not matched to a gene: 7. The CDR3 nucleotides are TGTGCCAGCAGCTTGGCACAGGGGGCCCCGTACAATGAGCAGTTCTTC. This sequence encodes CASSLAQGAPYNEQFF. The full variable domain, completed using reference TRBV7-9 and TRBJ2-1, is DTGVSQNPRHKITKRGQNVTFRCDPISEHNRLYWYRQTLGQGPEFLTYFQNEAQLEKSRLLSDRFSAERPKGSFSTLEIQRTEQGDSAMYLCASSLAQGAPYNEQFFGPGTRLTVL.

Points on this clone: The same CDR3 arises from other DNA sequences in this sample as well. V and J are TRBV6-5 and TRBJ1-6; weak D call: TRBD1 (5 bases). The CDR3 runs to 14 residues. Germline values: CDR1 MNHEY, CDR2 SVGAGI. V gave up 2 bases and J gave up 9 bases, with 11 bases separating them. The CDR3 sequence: CASSYGQGGSPLHF. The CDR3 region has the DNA TGTGCCAGCAGTTACGGGCAGGGAGGTTCACCCCTCCACTTT.

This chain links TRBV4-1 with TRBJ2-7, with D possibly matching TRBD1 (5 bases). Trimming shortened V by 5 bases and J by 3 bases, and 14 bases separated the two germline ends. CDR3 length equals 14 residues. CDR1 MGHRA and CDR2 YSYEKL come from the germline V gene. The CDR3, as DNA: TGCGCCAGCAGCTCGATTGACAGACTCTACGAGCAGTACTTC. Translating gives CASSSIDRLYEQYF.

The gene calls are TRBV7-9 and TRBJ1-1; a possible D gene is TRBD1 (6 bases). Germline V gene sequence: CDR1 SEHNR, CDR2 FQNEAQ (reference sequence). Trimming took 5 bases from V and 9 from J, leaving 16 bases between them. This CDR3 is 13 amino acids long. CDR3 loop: CASSNYTGLQAFF. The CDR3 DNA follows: TGTGCCAGCAGCAACTATACAGGGTTGCAAGCTTTCTTT.

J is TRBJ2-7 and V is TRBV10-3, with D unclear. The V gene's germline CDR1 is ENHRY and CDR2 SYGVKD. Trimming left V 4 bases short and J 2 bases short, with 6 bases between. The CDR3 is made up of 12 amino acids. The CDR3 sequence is CAISVDPYEQYF. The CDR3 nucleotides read TGTGCCATCAGTGTCGATCCCTACGAGCAGTACTTC.

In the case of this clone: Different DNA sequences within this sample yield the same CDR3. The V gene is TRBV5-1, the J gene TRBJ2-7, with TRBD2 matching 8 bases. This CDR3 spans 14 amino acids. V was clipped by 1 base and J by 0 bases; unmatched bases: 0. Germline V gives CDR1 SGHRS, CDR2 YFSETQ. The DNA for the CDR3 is TGCGCCAGCAGCTTGACTAGCGGCTCCTACGAGCAGTACTTC. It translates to CASSLTSGSYEQYF.

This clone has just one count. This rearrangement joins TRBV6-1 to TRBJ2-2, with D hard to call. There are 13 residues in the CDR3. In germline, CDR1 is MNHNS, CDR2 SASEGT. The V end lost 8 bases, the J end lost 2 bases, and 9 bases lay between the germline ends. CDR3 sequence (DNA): TGTGCCAGCCTAAATTTTAACACCGGGGAGCTGTTTTTT. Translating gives CASLNFNTGELFF.

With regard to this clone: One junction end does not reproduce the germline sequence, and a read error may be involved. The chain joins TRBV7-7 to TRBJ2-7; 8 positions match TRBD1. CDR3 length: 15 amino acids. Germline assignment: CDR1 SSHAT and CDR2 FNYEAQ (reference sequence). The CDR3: CASSLGQASSYEQYF. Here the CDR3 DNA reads TGTGCTAGCAGCTTGGGACAGGCCTCCTCCTACGAGCAGTACTTC.

This chain's CDR3 is CASSVGGLNSPLHF. In nucleotides, the CDR3 is TGTGCCAGCAGCGTAGGTGGTTTAAATTCACCCCTCCACTTT. The chain carries TRBV9 and TRBJ1-6; D gene unclear. The CDR3 covers 14 residues. V gave up 0 bases and J gave up 7 bases, with 8 bases separating them. Germline CDR1 and CDR2: SGDLS and YYNGEE.

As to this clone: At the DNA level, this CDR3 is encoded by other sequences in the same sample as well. The CDR3 loop is CASSPGSSYEQYF. CDR3 bases: TGTGCCAGCAGTCCTGGAAGCTCCTACGAGCAGTACTTC. This chain links TRBV5-6 with TRBJ2-7; no reliable D call. V was shortened by 5 bases and J by 0 bases, with 9 bases between the two germline ends. The CDR3 is 13 amino acids. The germline V gene has CDR1 SGHDT and CDR2 YYEEEE. Full variable domain (outside the CDR3, taken from reference TRBV5-6 and TRBJ2-7): DAGVTQSPTHLIKTRGQQVTLRCSPKSGHDTVSWYQQALGQGPQFIFQYYEEEERQRGNFPDRFSGHQFPNYSSELNVNALLLGDSALYLCASSPGSSYEQYFGPGTRLTVT.

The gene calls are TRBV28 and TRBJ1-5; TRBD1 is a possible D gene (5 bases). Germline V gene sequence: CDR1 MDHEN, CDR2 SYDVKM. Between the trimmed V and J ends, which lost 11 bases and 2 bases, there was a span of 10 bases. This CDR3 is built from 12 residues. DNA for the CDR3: TGTGCCGGGGGAGGGGGCAATCAGCCCCAGCATTTT. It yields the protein CAGGGGNQPQHF.

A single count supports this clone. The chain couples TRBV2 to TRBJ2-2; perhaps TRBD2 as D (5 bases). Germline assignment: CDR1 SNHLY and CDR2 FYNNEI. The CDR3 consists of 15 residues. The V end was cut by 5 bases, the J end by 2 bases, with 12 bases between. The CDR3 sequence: CASSIPGSNTGELFF. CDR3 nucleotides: TGTGCCAGCAGTATCCCGGGATCCAACACCGGGGAGCTGTTTTTT.

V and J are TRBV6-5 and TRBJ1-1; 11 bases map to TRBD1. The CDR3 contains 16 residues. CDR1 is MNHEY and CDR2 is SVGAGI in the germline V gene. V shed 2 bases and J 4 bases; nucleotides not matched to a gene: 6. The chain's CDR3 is CASSYQTGTGGTEAFF. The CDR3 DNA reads TGTGCCAGCAGTTACCAGACCGGGACAGGGGGCACTGAAGCTTTCTTT.